These 28 T cell receptor beta chains were all obtained from the same sample, sequenced in a study of graft-versus-host responses after intestinal transplantation. Some clones are missing from TCRdb's copy, which holds only in-frame ones; the method was immunoSEQ multiplex PCR. This sample has 98,000 or so clones; 86% occur once, and the top ten carry about 1.5%. The sample in question was PBMCs, obtained 255 days after intestinal transplant. The origin of the receptors is a human patient who received an intestinal transplant, so some T cells may come from the graft donor.

This sequence joins TRBV28 and TRBJ2-3, with 7 bases lining up with TRBD2. Germline CDR1 is MDHEN and CDR2 is SYDVKM. Trimming removed 1 base from V and 3 bases from J; junction bases left unmatched: 7. The CDR3 is made up of 16 amino acids. In nucleotides, the CDR3 is TGTGCCAGCAGTTTATCTGCTAGCGGAAATACAGATACGCAGTATTTT. Amino acid sequence: CASSLSASGNTDTQYF.

This clone was counted a single time. The chain employs TRBV2 and TRBJ1-5, with D unresolved. The CDR3 spans 15 residues. Germline V gene sequence: CDR1 SNHLY, CDR2 FYNNEI. The ends were cut back, 5 bases at V and 7 bases at J, with 18 bases in the middle. The CDR3 region has the DNA TGTGCCAGCAGTTTGAGGGCCGATCTAGGCCAGCCCCAGCATTTT. It encodes CASSLRADLGQPQHF. The variable domain in full, with the rest retrieved from reference TRBV2 and TRBJ1-5, is EPEVTQTPSHQVTQMGQEVILRCVPISNHLYFYWYRQILGQKVEFLVSFYNNEISEKSEIFDDQFSVERPDGSNFTLKIRSTKLEDSAMYFCASSLRADLGQPQHFGDGTRLSIL.

This clone has only one observation. The chain links TRBV6-6 to TRBJ2-7; D ambiguous. V was trimmed by 5 bases and J by 4 bases, leaving 12 bases between them. The CDR3 extends over 13 amino acids. In germline, CDR1 is MNHNY, CDR2 SVGAGI (reference sequence). Written as DNA, the CDR3 is TGTGCCAGCAGTGGGCAGGTTCCTTACGAGCAGTACTTC. This codes for CASSGQVPYEQYF.

The rearrangement links TRBV29-1 to TRBJ1-1; D is perhaps TRBD1 (5 bases). The germline gives CDR1 SQVTM, CDR2 ANQGSEA. The CDR3 loop spans 17 amino acids. Between the trimmed V and J ends, which lost 4 bases and 0 bases, there was a span of 21 bases. DNA of the CDR3: TGCAGCGTTGGGGGGGGTCCCCCAGTGGTTTTGAACACTGAAGCTTTCTTT. Translation gives CSVGGGPPVVLNTEAFF.

The rearrangement uses TRBV7-9 and TRBJ2-7; the D is unclear. Germline CDR1 and CDR2: SEHNR and FQNEAQ (reference sequence). Trimming shortened V by 5 bases and J by 1 base, and 3 bases separated the two germline ends. This CDR3 comprises 11 residues. CDR3 nucleotides: TGTGCCAGCAGCCGTTCCTACGAGCAGTACTTC. Translated: CASSRSYEQYF.

The V call is TRBV19, the J call TRBJ1-1, with unresolved D. CDR1 is LNHDA, CDR2 SQIVND, per germline (reference sequence). The CDR3 contains 14 residues. Trimming removed 5 bases from V and 4 bases from J, with 14 bases in between. The CDR3 is CASSFGGWGTEAFF. CDR3 in DNA: TGTGCCAGTAGTTTCGGAGGGTGGGGCACTGAAGCTTTCTTT.

The V call is TRBV11-2, the J call TRBJ2-1; 7 bases are a match to TRBD1. V lost 5 bases and J lost 0; bases outside the gene matches: 4. The CDR3 covers 15 residues. The V gene's germline CDR1 is SGHAT and CDR2 FQNNGV. This CDR3 reads CASSPGGPSYNEQFF. CDR3 bases: TGTGCCAGCAGCCCAGGGGGACCCTCCTACAATGAGCAGTTCTTC.

The V and J genes are TRBV7-3 and TRBJ2-1, with D perhaps TRBD1 (5 bases). The germline V and J ends were trimmed by 5 bases and 8 bases, with 13 bases remaining between them. The germline gives CDR1 SGHTA, CDR2 FQGTGA. This CDR3 spans 13 amino acids. CDR3 nucleotides: TGTGCCAGCAGCGTGGTCCCAGGGCATGAGCAGTTCTTC. Encoded protein: CASSVVPGHEQFF.

The rearrangement links TRBV6-1 to TRBJ1-6; 8 bases are a match to TRBD1. This CDR3 comprises 18 residues. Germline CDR1 and CDR2: MNHNS and SASEGT. The junction had 14 bases not matched to a gene; V was cut back by 2 bases and J by 8 bases. The CDR3 region has the DNA TGTGCCAGCAGTGAATGGAGGCCCTTGACAGGGGTATATTCACCCCTCCACTTT. Its protein product is CASSEWRPLTGVYSPLHF.

The rearrangement joins TRBV5-6 to TRBJ1-1; D perhaps matches TRBD1 (6 bases). Deletions cut 2 bases from V and 3 bases from J, with 8 bases between. CDR3 length: 13 amino acids. Looked up from germline, CDR1 is SGHDT and CDR2 is YYEEEE. The chain's CDR3 is CASSFEGDTEAFF. The CDR3 nucleotides read TGTGCCAGCAGCTTTGAGGGGGACACTGAAGCTTTCTTT. The entire variable domain, with the rest obtained from reference TRBV5-6 and TRBJ1-1, is as follows: DAGVTQSPTHLIKTRGQQVTLRCSPKSGHDTVSWYQQALGQGPQFIFQYYEEEERQRGNFPDRFSGHQFPNYSSELNVNALLLGDSALYLCASSFEGDTEAFFGQGTRLTVV.

The chain links TRBV28 to TRBJ1-4, with 8 bases identical to TRBD1. V lost 4 bases to trimming and J lost 8 bases; unmatched junction nucleotides: 12. Germline V CDR1 and CDR2: MDHEN, SYDVKM. The CDR3 covers 16 residues. The CDR3 loop is CASSSTGTGIGEKLFF. The CDR3 DNA follows: TGTGCCAGCAGTTCCACCGGGACAGGAATTGGGGAAAAACTGTTTTTT.

This clone appeared once. The rearrangement links TRBV28 to TRBJ2-7; TRBD1 aligns across 12 bases. This CDR3 is built from 17 residues. The germline V gene has CDR1 MDHEN and CDR2 SYDVKM. J lost 1 base, V lost 4 bases, and 8 bases had no gene match. The CDR3 DNA reads TGTGCCAGCAGTTCTAGCCGGGACAGGGGGCAGTCCTACGAGCAGTACTTC. Translated, it gives CASSSSRDRGQSYEQYF.

V and J are TRBV28 and TRBJ2-1; either TRBD1 or TRBD2 may fit D (5 bases each). The germline gives CDR1 MDHEN, CDR2 SYDVKM. The V gene lost 6 bases and the J gene lost 6 bases, with 12 bases spanning the gap. CDR3 length equals 13 residues. The CDR3 is CASSLGVSNEQFF. The DNA for the CDR3 is TGTGCCAGCAGCTTGGGGGTAAGCAATGAGCAGTTCTTC.

This clone came up a few times. The rearrangement uses TRBV28 and TRBJ1-4, with D possibly TRBD1 on 5 matching bases. Germline-derived CDR1 and CDR2 are MDHEN and SYDVKM. The CDR3 totals 14 residues. Trimming stripped 7 bases from V and 5 bases from J, with 14 bases between. DNA for the CDR3: TGTGCCAGCACCCCTCTGTGGGGGAATGAAAAACTGTTTTTT. It specifies CASTPLWGNEKLFF.

V gene TRBV6-5 combines with J gene TRBJ2-1; D may correspond to TRBD1 or TRBD2 (5 bases each). The germline V gene has CDR1 MNHEY and CDR2 SVGAGI. CDR3 size: 14 residues. Between the trimmed V and J ends, which lost 5 bases and 6 bases, there was a span of 14 bases. The chain's CDR3 is CASSNWGSGNEQFF. CDR3 nucleotide sequence: TGTGCCAGCAGTAACTGGGGGTCGGGCAATGAGCAGTTCTTC.

This chain uses TRBV5-1 with TRBJ2-7, with 7 bases that match TRBD1. Germline CDR1 is SGHRS and CDR2 is YFSETQ. This CDR3 region has 13 residues. With V trimmed by 4 bases and J by 0 bases, 1 base remained unmatched. The CDR3 nucleotides are TGCGCCAGCAGCCGGACAGGCTCCTACGAGCAGTACTTC. This sequence encodes CASSRTGSYEQYF.

The gene calls are TRBV6-5 and TRBJ2-5; the D gene is possibly TRBD2 (7 bases). CDR3 length: 15 residues. The V end was cut by 2 bases, the J end by 2 bases, with 12 bases between. CDR1 and CDR2 (germline): MNHEY, SVGAGI. As DNA, the CDR3 is TGTGCCAGCAGTTACGGGGGGGGCTATCAAGAGACCCAGTACTTC. Translating gives CASSYGGGYQETQYF.

The V gene is TRBV11-2, the J gene TRBJ2-7, with 10 bases aligning to TRBD1. The CDR3 is 13 residues long. CDR1 SGHAT and CDR2 FQNNGV come from the germline V gene. In DNA form, the CDR3 reads TGTGCCAGCAGCCAACAACAAGGTGGGACAGGGGACGTC. Residues: CASSQQQGGTGDV.

The chain recombines TRBV6-5 with TRBJ1-4; D call uncertain. Looked up from germline, CDR1 is MNHEY and CDR2 is SVGAGI. This CDR3 spans 13 amino acids. V was clipped by 5 bases and J by 4 bases, with 8 bases between them. CDR3 nucleotides: TGTGCCAGCAGTCGTGGGATTAATGAAAAACTGTTTTTT. Protein: CASSRGINEKLFF.

The chain joins TRBV7-9 to TRBJ1-4; TRBD1 aligns across 8 bases. Germline trimming cut 5 bases from V and 0 bases from J; bases unmatched to any gene: 8. Germline V gene sequence: CDR1 SEHNR, CDR2 FQNEAQ (reference sequence). The CDR3 consists of 17 residues. The CDR3 DNA reads as TGTGCCAGCAGCGATGACAGGGGCTCTACAACTAATGAAAAACTGTTTTTT. It encodes CASSDDRGSTTNEKLFF. Full variable domain (missing parts from reference TRBV7-9 and TRBJ1-4): DTGVSQNPRHKITKRGQNVTFRCDPISEHNRLYWYRQTLGQGPEFLTYFQNEAQLEKSRLLSDRFSAERPKGSFSTLEIQRTEQGDSAMYLCASSDDRGSTTNEKLFFGSGTQLSVL.

This chain connects TRBV7-2 to TRBJ1-2, with 8 bases lining up with TRBD1. The V and J ends lost 4 bases and 4 bases, in that order; junction bases with no gene match: 5. The CDR3 totals 14 residues. Germline V gives CDR1 SGHTA, CDR2 FQGNSA. CDR3 region: CASSSTGASYGYTF. DNA of the CDR3: TGTGCCAGCAGCTCGACAGGGGCGAGCTATGGCTACACCTTC.

The count of this clone is one. This chain's CDR3 is CASSNTGGDRFGEQYF. DNA of the CDR3: TGTGCCAGCAGCAATACTGGGGGTGACAGGTTCGGGGAGCAGTACTTC. The chain has TRBV7-9 and TRBJ2-7; possible D gene TRBD1, 6 bases. CDR3 length: 16 amino acids. Per germline, CDR1 SEHNR and CDR2 FQNEAQ (reference sequence). V was shortened by 5 bases and J by 7 bases, with 24 bases between the two germline ends. Together with reference TRBV7-9 and TRBJ2-7, the CDR3 gives the full variable domain: DTGVSQNPRHKITKRGQNVTFRCDPISEHNRLYWYRQTLGQGPEFLTYFQNEAQLEKSRLLSDRFSAERPKGSFSTLEIQRTEQGDSAMYLCASSNTGGDRFGEQYFGPGTRLTVT.

V and J are TRBV6-6 and TRBJ2-1; perhaps D is TRBD1 or TRBD2 (5 bases each). The germline gives CDR1 MNHNY, CDR2 SVGAGI (reference sequence). The CDR3 runs to 15 residues. V was clipped by 2 bases and J by 8 bases, with 16 bases between them. CDR3 sequence: CASSYNGARIDEQFF. The CDR3 coding sequence is TGTGCCAGCAGTTACAACGGGGCGCGAATCGATGAGCAGTTCTTC.

The chain uses TRBV29-1 and TRBJ1-4, with 9 bases that match TRBD1. The ends lost 4 bases at V and 7 bases at J; junction bases unmatched: 7. Germline CDR1 and CDR2: SQVTM and ANQGSEA. This CDR3 is 14 amino acids long. The CDR3 loop reads CSVVGGQGGEKLFF. CDR3 nucleotide sequence: TGCAGCGTTGTTGGGGGACAGGGAGGTGAAAAACTGTTTTTT.

The CDR3 sequence: CASSLGGTSYEQYV. CDR3 DNA sequence: TGTGCCAGCAGCTTAGGAGGCACTTCGTACGAGCAGTACGTC. The chain is built from TRBV11-2 and TRBJ2-7; D remains ambiguous. The CDR3 has 14 residues. V was trimmed by 1 base and J by 4 bases, leaving 11 bases between them. The germline gives CDR1 SGHAT, CDR2 FQNNGV.

This chain links TRBV5-1 with TRBJ2-1; the match to TRBD1 covers 7 bases. CDR1 SGHRS and CDR2 YFSETQ come from the germline V gene. V was pared by 5 bases and J by 4 bases, with 3 bases of the junction left unmatched. The CDR3 contains 13 residues. CDR3 DNA sequence: TGCGCCAGCAGTCGGGACAGATACAATGAGCAGTTCTTC. Encoded protein: CASSRDRYNEQFF.

This clone was picked up one time. V usage is TRBV13 and J usage is TRBJ2-1, with D perhaps TRBD1 (5 bases). The V gene's germline CDR1 is PRHDT and CDR2 FYEKMQ (reference sequence). The CDR3 extends over 17 amino acids. V gave up 3 bases and J gave up 0 bases, with 15 bases separating them. The CDR3 bases are TGTGCCAGCAGCTTTGTCAGGGATTGGAACTCCTACAATGAGCAGTTCTTC. Translated: CASSFVRDWNSYNEQFF.

This clone was seen only once. Other DNA sequences in the sample encode the same CDR3. This rearrangement joins TRBV18 to TRBJ1-1; perhaps TRBD1 as D (6 bases). The CDR3 is made up of 13 amino acids. V lost 3 bases and J 1 base, leaving 6 bases between the germline ends. The germline V gene encodes CDR1 KGHSH and CDR2 LQKENI. The CDR3 protein is CASSPGQNTEAFF. The CDR3 DNA sequence: TGTGCCAGCTCACCGGGACAGAACACTGAAGCTTTCTTT.